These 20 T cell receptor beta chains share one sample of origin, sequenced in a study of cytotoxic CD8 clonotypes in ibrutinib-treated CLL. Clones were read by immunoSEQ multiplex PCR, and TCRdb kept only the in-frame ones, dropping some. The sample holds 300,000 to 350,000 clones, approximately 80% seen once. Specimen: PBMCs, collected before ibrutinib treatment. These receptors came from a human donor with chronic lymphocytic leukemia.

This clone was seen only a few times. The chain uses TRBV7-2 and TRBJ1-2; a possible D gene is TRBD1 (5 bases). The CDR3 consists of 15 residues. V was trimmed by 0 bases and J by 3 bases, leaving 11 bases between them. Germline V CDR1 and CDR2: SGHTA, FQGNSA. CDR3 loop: CASSLASGRDYGYTF. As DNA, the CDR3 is TGTGCCAGCAGCTTAGCTTCGGGACGGGACTATGGCTACACCTTC.

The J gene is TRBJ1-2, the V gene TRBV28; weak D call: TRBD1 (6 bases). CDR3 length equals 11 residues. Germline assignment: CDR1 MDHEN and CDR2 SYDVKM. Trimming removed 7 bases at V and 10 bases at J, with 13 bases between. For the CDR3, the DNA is TGTGCCAGCACCCTTAGGGGGAACTACACCTTC. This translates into CASTLRGNYTF.

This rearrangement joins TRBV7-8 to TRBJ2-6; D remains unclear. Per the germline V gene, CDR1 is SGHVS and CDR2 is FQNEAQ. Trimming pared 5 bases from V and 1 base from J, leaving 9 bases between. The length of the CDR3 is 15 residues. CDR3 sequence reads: CASSPTPSGANVLTF. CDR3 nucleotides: TGTGCCAGCAGCCCAACCCCTTCTGGGGCCAACGTCCTGACTTTC.

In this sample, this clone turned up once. CDR3 in amino acids: CASSSDRDEKLFF. In DNA form, the CDR3 reads TGTGCCAGCAGTTCCGACAGGGATGAAAAACTGTTTTTT. The chain employs TRBV2 and TRBJ1-4; the match to TRBD1 covers 7 bases. V lost 5 bases to trimming and J lost 6 bases; unmatched junction nucleotides: 3. Germline V gene lookup returns CDR1 SNHLY and CDR2 FYNNEI. This CDR3 has 13 amino acids.

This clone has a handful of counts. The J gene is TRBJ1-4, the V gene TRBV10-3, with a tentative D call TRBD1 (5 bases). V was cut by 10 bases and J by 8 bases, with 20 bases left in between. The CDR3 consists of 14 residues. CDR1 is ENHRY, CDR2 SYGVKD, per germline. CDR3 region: CATPSQGAGEKLFF. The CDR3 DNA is TGTGCCACCCCCTCCCAGGGCGCGGGAGAAAAACTGTTTTTT.

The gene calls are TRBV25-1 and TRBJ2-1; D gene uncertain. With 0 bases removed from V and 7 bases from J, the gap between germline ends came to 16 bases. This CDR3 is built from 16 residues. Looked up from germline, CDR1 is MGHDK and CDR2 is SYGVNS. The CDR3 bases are TGTGCCAGCAGTGAATACTTGGGAAACCTAGGGAATGAGCAGTTCTTC. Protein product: CASSEYLGNLGNEQFF.

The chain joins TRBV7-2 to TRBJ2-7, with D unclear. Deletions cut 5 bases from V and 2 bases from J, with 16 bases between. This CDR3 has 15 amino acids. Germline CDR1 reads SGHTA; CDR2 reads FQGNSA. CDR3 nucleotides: TGTGCCAGCAGCAACCGGGCCGGTGGGGCCTACGAGCAGTACTTC. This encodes CASSNRAGGAYEQYF.

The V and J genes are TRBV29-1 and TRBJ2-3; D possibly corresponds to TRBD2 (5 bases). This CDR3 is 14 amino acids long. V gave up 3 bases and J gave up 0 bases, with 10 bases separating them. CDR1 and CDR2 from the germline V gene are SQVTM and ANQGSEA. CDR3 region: CSVERAASTDTQYF. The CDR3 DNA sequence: TGCAGCGTTGAGCGGGCGGCTAGCACAGATACGCAGTATTTT.

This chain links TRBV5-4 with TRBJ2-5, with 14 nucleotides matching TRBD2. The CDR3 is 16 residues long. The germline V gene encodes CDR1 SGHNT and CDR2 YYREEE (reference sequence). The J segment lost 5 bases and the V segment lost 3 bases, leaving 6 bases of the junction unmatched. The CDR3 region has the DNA TGTGCCAGCAGCTGGGGACTAGCGGGAGTTGGCGAGACCCAGTACTTC. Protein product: CASSWGLAGVGETQYF. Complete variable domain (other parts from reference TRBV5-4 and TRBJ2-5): ETGVTQSPTHLIKTRGQQVTLRCSSQSGHNTVSWYQQALGQGPQFIFQYYREEENGRGNFPPRFSGLQFPNYSSELNVNALELDDSALYLCASSWGLAGVGETQYFGPGTRLLVL.

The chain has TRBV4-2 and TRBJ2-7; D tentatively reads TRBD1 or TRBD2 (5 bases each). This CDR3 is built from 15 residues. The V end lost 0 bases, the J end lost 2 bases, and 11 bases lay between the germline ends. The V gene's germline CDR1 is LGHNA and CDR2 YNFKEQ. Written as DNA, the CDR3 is TGTGCCAGCAGCCAAGATCGGGACGGGGCCTACGAGCAGTACTTC. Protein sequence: CASSQDRDGAYEQYF.

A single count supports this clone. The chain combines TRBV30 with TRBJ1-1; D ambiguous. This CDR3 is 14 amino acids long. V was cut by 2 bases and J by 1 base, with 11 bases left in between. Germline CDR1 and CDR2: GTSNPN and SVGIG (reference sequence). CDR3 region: CAWSTLRGNTEAFF. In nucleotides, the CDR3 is TGTGCCTGGAGTACCCTGCGGGGGAACACTGAAGCTTTCTTT.

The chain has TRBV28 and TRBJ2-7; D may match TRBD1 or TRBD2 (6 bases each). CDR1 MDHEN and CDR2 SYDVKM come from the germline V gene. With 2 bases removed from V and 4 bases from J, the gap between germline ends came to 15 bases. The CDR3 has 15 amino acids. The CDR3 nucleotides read TGTGCCAGCAGTTTAAGTGGCGGAGGGGGTTACGAGCAGTACTTC. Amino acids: CASSLSGGGGYEQYF.

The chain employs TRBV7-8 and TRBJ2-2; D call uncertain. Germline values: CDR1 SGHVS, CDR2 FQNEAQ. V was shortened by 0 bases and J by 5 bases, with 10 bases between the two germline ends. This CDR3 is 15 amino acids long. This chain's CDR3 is CASSLALTVTGELFF. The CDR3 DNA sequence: TGTGCCAGCAGCTTAGCGTTGACTGTTACCGGGGAGCTGTTTTTT.

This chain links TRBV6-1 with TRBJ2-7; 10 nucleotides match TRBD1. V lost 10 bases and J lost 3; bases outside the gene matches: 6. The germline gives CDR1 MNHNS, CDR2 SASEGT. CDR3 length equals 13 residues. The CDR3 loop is CATPGQGLYEQYF. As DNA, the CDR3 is TGTGCCACTCCGGGACAGGGGCTCTACGAGCAGTACTTC.

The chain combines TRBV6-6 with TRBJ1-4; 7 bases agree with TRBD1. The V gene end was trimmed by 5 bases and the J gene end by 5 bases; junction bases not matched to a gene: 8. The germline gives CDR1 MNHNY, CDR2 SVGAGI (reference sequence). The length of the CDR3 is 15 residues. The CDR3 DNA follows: TGTGCCAGCAGTAAGGGGGCAGGGCGAAATGAAAAACTGTTTTTT. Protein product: CASSKGAGRNEKLFF.

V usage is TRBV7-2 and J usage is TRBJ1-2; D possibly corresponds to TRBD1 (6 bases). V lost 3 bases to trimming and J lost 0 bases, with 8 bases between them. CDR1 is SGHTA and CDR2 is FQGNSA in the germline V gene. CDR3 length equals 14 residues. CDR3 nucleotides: TGTGCCAGCAGCTTGGGGACATCTAACTATGGCTACACCTTC. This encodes CASSLGTSNYGYTF.

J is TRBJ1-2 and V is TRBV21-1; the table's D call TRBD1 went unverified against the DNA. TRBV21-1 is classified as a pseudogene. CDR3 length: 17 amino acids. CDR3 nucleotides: TGTGCCAGCAGCAAAGCCCCAGGGCCCAACCCGATATATGGCTACACCTTC. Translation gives CASSKAPGPNPIYGYTF.

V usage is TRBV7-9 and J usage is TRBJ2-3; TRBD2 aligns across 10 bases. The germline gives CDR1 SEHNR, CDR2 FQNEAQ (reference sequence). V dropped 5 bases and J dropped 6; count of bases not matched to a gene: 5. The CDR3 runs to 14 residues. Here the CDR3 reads CASSPSGGWDTQYF. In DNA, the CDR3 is TGTGCCAGCAGCCCTAGCGGGGGATGGGATACGCAGTATTTT.

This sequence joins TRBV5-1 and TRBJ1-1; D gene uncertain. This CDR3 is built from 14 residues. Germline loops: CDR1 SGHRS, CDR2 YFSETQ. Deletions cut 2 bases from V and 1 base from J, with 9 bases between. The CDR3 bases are TGCGCCAGCAGCTTCCGGGAACAGAACACTGAAGCTTTCTTT. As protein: CASSFREQNTEAFF.

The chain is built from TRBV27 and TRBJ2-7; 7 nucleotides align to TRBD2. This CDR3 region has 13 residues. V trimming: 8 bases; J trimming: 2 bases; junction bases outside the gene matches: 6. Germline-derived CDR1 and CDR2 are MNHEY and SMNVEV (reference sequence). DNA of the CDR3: TGTGCCAGCGGGTTAGCGGGCCCCTACGAGCAGTACTTC. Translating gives CASGLAGPYEQYF.